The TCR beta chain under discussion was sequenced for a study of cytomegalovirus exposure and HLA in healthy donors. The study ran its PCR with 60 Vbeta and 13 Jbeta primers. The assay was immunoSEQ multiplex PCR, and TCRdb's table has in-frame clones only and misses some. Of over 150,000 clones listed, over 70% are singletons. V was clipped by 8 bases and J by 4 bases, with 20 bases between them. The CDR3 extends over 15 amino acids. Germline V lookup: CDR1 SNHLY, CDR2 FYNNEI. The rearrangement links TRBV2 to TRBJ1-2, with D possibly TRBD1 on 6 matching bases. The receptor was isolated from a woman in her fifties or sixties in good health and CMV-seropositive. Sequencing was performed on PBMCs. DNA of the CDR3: TGTGCCAGCTGCATGGGGGAAGAAGGGGGCTATGGCTACACCTTC. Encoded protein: CASCMGEEGGYGYTF.